These 32 T cell receptor beta chains were sequenced from one sample in a study of blood T cell repertoires in COVID-19. Data came from immunoSEQ multiplex PCR; TCRdb stores just in-frame clones and leaves some out. The sample yields 55,000 to 75,000 clones, approximately 85% seen once. What was sequenced was peripheral blood. Every receptor here comes from a man aged 45 to 65 with active COVID-19.

The chain is built from TRBV7-9 and TRBJ2-2; weak D call: TRBD2 (6 bases). The CDR3 covers 15 residues. The V end lost 5 bases, the J end lost 5 bases, and 15 bases lay between the germline ends. Germline V gene data show CDR1 as SEHNR and CDR2 as FQNEAQ (reference sequence). For the CDR3, the DNA is TGTGCCAGCAGCCCCTCGGGAGAAAGAACCGGGGAGCTGTTTTTT. It yields the protein CASSPSGERTGELFF.

In its sample, this clone was seen a few times. V and J are TRBV5-8 and TRBJ1-4; the D gene is possibly TRBD1 (6 bases). CDR1 is SGHTS, CDR2 YDEGEE, per germline. The CDR3 is 15 residues long. The V gene lost 5 bases and the J gene lost 2 bases, with 13 bases spanning the gap. The CDR3 protein is CASRNTGKTNEKLFF. CDR3 in DNA: TGTGCCAGCAGAAACACAGGGAAGACTAATGAAAAACTGTTTTTT.

This clone was observed a handful of times. The chain uses TRBV5-6 and TRBJ2-7; 8 bases fit TRBD1. The V gene end was trimmed by 0 bases and the J gene end by 3 bases; junction bases not matched to a gene: 8. CDR3 length equals 16 residues. Germline CDR1 is SGHDT and CDR2 is YYEEEE. The CDR3 loop is CASSLGLLTGDYEQYF. CDR3 DNA: TGTGCCAGCAGCTTGGGACTATTGACAGGGGACTACGAGCAGTACTTC.

This clone has more than one count but fewer than ten. The rearrangement links TRBV25-1 to TRBJ1-3; TRBD1 agrees at 10 bases. The V and J ends lost 3 bases and 2 bases, in that order; junction bases with no gene match: 4. The germline V gene encodes CDR1 MGHDK and CDR2 SYGVNS. The CDR3 contains 16 residues. The CDR3 nucleotides read TGTGCCAGCAGTGAGGGACAGGGGATCGCTGGAAACACCATATATTTT. Translating gives CASSEGQGIAGNTIYF.

This chain joins TRBV7-9 and TRBJ1-1, with unresolved D. V dropped 4 bases and J dropped 1 base, with 16 bases sitting between them. From germline, CDR1 is SEHNR and CDR2 FQNEAQ (reference sequence). This CDR3 is built from 16 residues. The CDR3 DNA reads as TGTGCCAGCAGCTCCGCGTCTCGGTCGAGGAACACTGAAGCTTTCTTT. This translates into CASSSASRSRNTEAFF. Supplemented by reference TRBV7-9 and TRBJ1-1, the full variable domain reads DTGVSQNPRHKITKRGQNVTFRCDPISEHNRLYWYRQTLGQGPEFLTYFQNEAQLEKSRLLSDRFSAERPKGSFSTLEIQRTEQGDSAMYLCASSSASRSRNTEAFFGQGTRLTVV.

For the CDR3, the DNA is TGCAGCGTTGGGCAGTCAGGGGGCATAGGGGAGACCCAGTACTTC. Amino acid sequence: CSVGQSGGIGETQYF. The chain has TRBV29-1 and TRBJ2-5; 8 bases line up with TRBD1. This CDR3 region has 15 residues. Germline V lookup: CDR1 SQVTM, CDR2 ANQGSEA. V gave up 4 bases and J gave up 5 bases; unmatched junction bases: 12.

V gene TRBV6-6 combines with J gene TRBJ2-5; D might be TRBD1 (6 bases). V shed 0 bases and J shed 1 base, with 9 bases lying between them. There are 15 residues in the CDR3. In germline, CDR1 is MNHNY, CDR2 SVGAGI (reference sequence). The CDR3: CASSYSAGVQETQYF. CDR3 nucleotides: TGTGCCAGCAGTTACTCGGCAGGGGTCCAAGAGACCCAGTACTTC.

The chain links TRBV6-1 to TRBJ1-2, with TRBD1 as a possible D gene (6 bases). Germline V lookup: CDR1 MNHNS, CDR2 SASEGT. V was cut by 0 bases and J by 8 bases, with 10 bases left in between. The CDR3 has 13 residues. CDR3 in amino acids: CASSEALRGGYTF. The CDR3 DNA sequence: TGTGCCAGCAGTGAAGCGCTTAGGGGGGGCTACACCTTC.

The chain joins TRBV6-6 to TRBJ1-1; tentatively, D is TRBD1 (5 bases). The CDR3 consists of 14 residues. CDR1 is MNHNY and CDR2 is SVGAGI in the germline V gene (reference sequence). The V end lost 4 bases, the J end lost 7 bases, and 16 bases lay between the germline ends. CDR3 bases: TGTGCCAGCAGTTTACTCCGGGGGGGGAATGAAGCTTTCTTT. It codes for CASSLLRGGNEAFF.

The V and J genes are TRBV5-1 and TRBJ1-6; no clear D. The V end lost 4 bases, the J end lost 0 bases, and 11 bases lay between the germline ends. Per germline, CDR1 SGHRS and CDR2 YFSETQ. The CDR3 is 16 residues long. Here the CDR3 reads CASSPRPSSYNSPLHF. For the CDR3, the DNA is TGCGCCAGCAGCCCTAGACCGAGCTCCTATAATTCACCCCTCCACTTT.

V gene TRBV15 combines with J gene TRBJ2-7; 11 bases are a match to TRBD1. V gave up 0 bases and J gave up 7 bases; unmatched junction bases: 5. The CDR3 runs 15 residues. Germline V lookup: CDR1 LNHNV, CDR2 YYDKDF (reference sequence). CDR3 residues: CATSRDLGQGGEQYF. In DNA form, the CDR3 reads TGTGCCACCAGCAGAGATCTGGGACAGGGGGGAGAGCAGTACTTC.

The chain joins TRBV6-1 to TRBJ1-2; no clear D. Trimming took off 1 base at V and 2 bases at J, with 8 bases between the two ends. Per germline, CDR1 MNHNS and CDR2 SASEGT. This CDR3 comprises 14 residues. This CDR3 is CASSEGLANYGYTF. CDR3 bases: TGTGCCAGCAGTGAAGGGTTAGCCAACTATGGCTACACCTTC.

The V gene is TRBV5-1, the J gene TRBJ1-4, with 10 nucleotides matching TRBD1. Trimming cost V 0 bases and J 7 bases; bases outside gene matches: 0. CDR1 SGHRS and CDR2 YFSETQ come from the germline V gene. This CDR3 has 14 residues. The CDR3 bases are TGCGCCAGCAGCTTGGGACAGGGGGCTGAAAAACTGTTTTTT. As protein: CASSLGQGAEKLFF.

The chain couples TRBV29-1 to TRBJ2-2; the match to TRBD2 covers 9 bases. In germline, CDR1 is SQVTM, CDR2 ANQGSEA. The CDR3 covers 14 residues. V lost 6 bases, J lost 1 base, and 3 bases stayed unmatched. CDR3 coding DNA: TGCAGCGTAAGAGCGGGGGGGAACACCGGGGAGCTGTTTTTT. It is translated as CSVRAGGNTGELFF.

The table lists this clone with a few counts. The V gene is TRBV4-1, the J gene TRBJ1-5; possibly TRBD1 for D (5 bases). Germline CDR1 is MGHRA and CDR2 is YSYEKL. Trimming cost V 2 bases and J 4 bases, with 9 bases left between them. The CDR3 is 14 amino acids. The CDR3 DNA reads as TGCGCCAGCAGCCAACCTGGGACTAATCAGCCCCAGCATTTT. Residues: CASSQPGTNQPQHF.

The CDR3 protein is CASSQDIQGSSSPLHF. DNA for the CDR3: TGCGCCAGCAGCCAAGATATACAGGGGTCTTCTTCACCCCTCCACTTT. The chain carries TRBV4-1 and TRBJ1-6, with 7 bases identical to TRBD1. Germline CDR1 reads MGHRA; CDR2 reads YSYEKL. The J segment lost 9 bases and the V segment lost 0 bases, leaving 8 bases of the junction unmatched. The CDR3 contains 16 residues.

There are a few counts of this clone. This CDR3 is CASSRFVGRDEQYF. DNA for the CDR3: TGTGCCAGCAGTAGGTTCGTAGGGAGGGACGAGCAGTACTTC. This chain connects TRBV6-5 to TRBJ2-7, with 7 bases aligning to TRBD2. The germline V gene has CDR1 MNHEY and CDR2 SVGAGI. The CDR3 loop spans 14 amino acids. Trimming took 5 bases from V and 5 from J; bases not matched to a gene: 9.

This chain connects TRBV25-1 to TRBJ2-7; the match to TRBD1 covers 8 bases. Germline CDR1 is MGHDK and CDR2 is SYGVNS. With 8 bases clipped from V and 6 bases from J, the junction kept 9 bases outside the gene matches. This CDR3 region has 13 residues. This chain's CDR3 is CASGGRGLGEQYF. CDR3 DNA sequence: TGTGCCAGCGGGGGCAGGGGGCTCGGCGAGCAGTACTTC.

The chain combines TRBV7-8 with TRBJ2-3; TRBD2 agrees at 7 bases. Losses at the gene ends were 7 bases for V and 2 bases for J; bases not matched to a gene: 12. CDR1 is SGHVS, CDR2 FQNEAQ, per germline. The CDR3 spans 16 residues. The CDR3 DNA reads as TGTGCCAGCAACCGACCCGGGACTACCCTCACAGATACGCAGTATTTT. This codes for CASNRPGTTLTDTQYF.

V is TRBV9 and J is TRBJ2-2; TRBD2 is a possible D gene (5 bases). Trimming took 0 bases from V and 5 from J, leaving 5 bases between them. The CDR3 length is 13 residues. Germline V CDR1 and CDR2: SGDLS, YYNGEE. The CDR3, as DNA: TGTGCCAGCAGCGTAGGAGGGACCGGGGAGCTGTTTTTT. Translated, it gives CASSVGGTGELFF.

The chain couples TRBV5-1 to TRBJ2-5; 8 bases line up with TRBD1. The germline CDR1 and CDR2 sequences are SGHRS and YFSETQ. V trimming: 4 bases; J trimming: 2 bases; junction bases outside the gene matches: 7. The CDR3 has 15 amino acids. The CDR3 DNA sequence: TGCGCCAGCAGCCCGACAGGGGTGTGGCAAGAGACCCAGTACTTC. Protein: CASSPTGVWQETQYF.

The chain joins TRBV6-5 to TRBJ2-1; tentative D call: TRBD2 (6 bases). The V gene lost 7 bases and the J gene lost 0 bases, with 13 bases spanning the gap. CDR3 length equals 15 residues. From germline, CDR1 is MNHEY and CDR2 SVGAGI. The CDR3 DNA is TGTGCCAGCAAGGAGGGTAGGGGCTCCTACAATGAGCAGTTCTTC. It codes for CASKEGRGSYNEQFF.

This clone was recorded once. A junction boundary mismatches the germline segment, possibly from a read error. V is TRBV6-5 and J is TRBJ2-2, with 7 bases fitting TRBD2. The CDR3 is made up of 15 amino acids. Germline CDR1 MNHEY, CDR2 SVGAGI. The CDR3 protein is CASSPILGVGGVLFF. The CDR3 nucleotides are TGTGCCAGCAGCCCGATTCTGGGCGTGGGGGGGGTGCTGTTTTTT.

The chain joins TRBV2 to TRBJ2-3, with 10 bases lining up with TRBD1. The germline CDR1 and CDR2 sequences are SNHLY and FYNNEI. The CDR3 length is 14 residues. V gave up 10 bases and J gave up 2 bases; unmatched junction bases: 6. CDR3 protein: CANLGTGVTDTQYF. DNA for the CDR3: TGTGCCAACCTCGGGACAGGGGTCACAGATACGCAGTATTTT.

The chain recombines TRBV11-3 with TRBJ1-1, with 8 bases lining up with TRBD1. Losses at the gene ends were 5 bases for V and 0 bases for J; bases not matched to a gene: 8. Germline V gene lookup returns CDR1 SGHNT and CDR2 YENEEA. The CDR3 is made up of 16 amino acids. CDR3: CASSRRTGSMNTEAFF. DNA of the CDR3: TGTGCCAGCAGCCGAAGGACAGGGAGCATGAACACTGAAGCTTTCTTT.

This clone was found a few times. This sequence joins TRBV6-5 and TRBJ1-5; TRBD1 matches 7 bases. The CDR3 has 14 amino acids. After removal of 6 bases from V and 5 bases from J, the junction contained 7 bases not matched to a gene. The germline CDR1 and CDR2 sequences are MNHEY and SVGAGI. This chain's CDR3 is CASRDRRGDQPQHF. The CDR3 bases are TGTGCCAGCAGGGACAGGAGGGGGGATCAGCCCCAGCATTTT.

The chain links TRBV7-2 to TRBJ2-3; 12 bases align to TRBD2. The V gene's germline CDR1 is SGHTA and CDR2 FQGNSA. V trimming: 4 bases; J trimming: 2 bases; junction bases outside the gene matches: 7. This CDR3 has 17 amino acids. The DNA of the CDR3 is TGTGCCAGCAGCTCGACTAGCGGGGGACCTCTCACAGATACGCAGTATTTT. It codes for CASSSTSGGPLTDTQYF.

The chain uses TRBV6-5 and TRBJ2-5, with 12 bases aligning to TRBD2. The CDR3 is made up of 15 amino acids. J gave up 9 bases and V 6 bases, and 11 bases lay outside the gene matches. CDR1 and CDR2 from the germline V gene are MNHEY and SVGAGI. The CDR3 DNA reads as TGTGCCAGCAGCCCCGGGACTAGCGGGCGAGGACCCCAGTACTTC. It encodes CASSPGTSGRGPQYF.

This chain uses TRBV6-5 with TRBJ2-1, with no clear D. Trimming took off 8 bases at V and 8 bases at J, with 16 bases between the two ends. Looked up from germline, CDR1 is MNHEY and CDR2 is SVGAGI. The CDR3 runs to 13 residues. CDR3: CASLASLNYEQFF. CDR3 bases: TGTGCCAGCCTCGCTTCGTTAAACTATGAGCAGTTCTTC.

The chain uses TRBV29-1 and TRBJ1-2; D is unclear. CDR1 is SQVTM, CDR2 ANQGSEA, per germline. The V end lost 5 bases, the J end lost 0 bases, and 16 bases lay between the germline ends. The CDR3 runs 15 residues. The CDR3 bases are TGCAGCGTTTCCGGCCGGCAGAGGACTAACTATGGCTACACCTTC. As protein: CSVSGRQRTNYGYTF.

A word on this clone: Other DNA sequences in this sample translate to the same CDR3. The chain recombines TRBV7-9 with TRBJ1-2, with a possible D match to TRBD1 (5 bases). Germline V gives CDR1 SEHNR, CDR2 FQNEAQ (reference sequence). CDR3 size: 13 residues. V lost 5 bases, J lost 7 bases, and 14 bases lay in between. The CDR3 spells CASSRDSRVGYTF. The CDR3 DNA is TGTGCCAGCAGCAGAGACAGCAGAGTTGGCTACACCTTC. Full variable domain (remainder filled in from reference TRBV7-9 and TRBJ1-2): DTGVSQNPRHKITKRGQNVTFRCDPISEHNRLYWYRQTLGQGPEFLTYFQNEAQLEKSRLLSDRFSAERPKGSFSTLEIQRTEQGDSAMYLCASSRDSRVGYTFGSGTRLTVV.

This sequence joins TRBV7-9 and TRBJ1-1, with a weak D call TRBD1 (6 bases). CDR1 and CDR2 from the germline V gene are SEHNR and FQNEAQ (reference sequence). This CDR3 is built from 12 residues. Trimming removed 2 bases from V and 11 bases from J, with 12 bases in between. CDR3 protein: CASSLRGAGAFF. In nucleotides, the CDR3 is TGTGCCAGCAGCTTACGGGGGGCCGGCGCTTTCTTT.